The 16 T cell receptor beta chains below all came from one sample that was sequenced in a study of radiation and T cells in renal cell carcinoma. Described time point: baseline pretreatment blood. Treatment described: 15 Gy SBRT to primary tumor, nephrectomy 4 weeks later. Only in-frame clones appear in the TCRdb table, and some are missing; sequencing was by immunoSEQ multiplex PCR. This sample has roughly 120,000 clones, with roughly 85% found just once. Sample: blood, taken from a patient whose treatment included radiotherapy and nephrectomy. The origin of the receptors is a woman aged 60-75 years with renal cell carcinoma.

CDR3 amino acids: CASSEAAVAYEQYF. The CDR3 nucleotides are TGTGCCAGCAGTGAAGCGGCAGTAGCCTACGAGCAGTACTTC. This chain connects TRBV6-1 to TRBJ2-7, with D unresolved. The length of the CDR3 is 14 residues. Germline V gene lookup returns CDR1 MNHNS and CDR2 SASEGT. With 0 bases removed from V and 2 bases from J, the gap between germline ends came to 8 bases.

This clone has only a few counts. The CDR3 spells CASSLWQGREPQHF. The CDR3 DNA is TGTGCCAGCAGCTTGTGGCAGGGCAGGGAGCCCCAGCATTTT. The chain has TRBV5-6 and TRBJ1-5; TRBD1 is a possible D gene (5 bases). Germline CDR1 SGHDT, CDR2 YYEEEE. Trimming shortened V by 1 base and J by 8 bases, and 13 bases separated the two germline ends. The CDR3 runs to 14 residues.

The gene calls are TRBV7-3 and TRBJ2-1; D possibly corresponds to TRBD2 (6 bases). The CDR3 runs 14 residues. The germline V gene encodes CDR1 SGHTA and CDR2 FQGTGA. The V end was cut by 5 bases, the J end by 7 bases, with 15 bases between. CDR3 region: CASSPRDSQNEQFF. As DNA, the CDR3 is TGTGCCAGCAGCCCCAGGGACTCCCAAAATGAGCAGTTCTTC.

V and J are TRBV2 and TRBJ1-4, with 7 bases lining up with TRBD1. CDR1 is SNHLY and CDR2 is FYNNEI in the germline V gene. After removal of 6 bases from V and 9 bases from J, the junction contained 10 bases not matched to a gene. This CDR3 spans 14 amino acids. CDR3 residues: CASSNRGIEKKLFF. CDR3 coding DNA: TGTGCCAGCAGCAACAGGGGAATAGAAAAAAAACTGTTTTTT.

This clone was counted only a few times. This sequence joins TRBV4-2 and TRBJ1-2; D uncertain. Germline V lookup: CDR1 LGHNA, CDR2 YNFKEQ. Trimming pared 1 base from V and 4 bases from J, leaving 19 bases between. This CDR3 has 17 amino acids. In nucleotides, the CDR3 is TGTGCCAGCAGCCAAGTGTACGCTTCAGGAGGTGGCTATGGCTACACCTTC. It translates to CASSQVYASGGGYGYTF.

The chain links TRBV19 to TRBJ2-1; a weak D match, TRBD1 (5 bases). CDR3 length equals 17 residues. The germline V gene has CDR1 LNHDA and CDR2 SQIVND (reference sequence). V was pared by 2 bases and J by 0 bases, with 14 bases between. Here the CDR3 reads CASSITGYTTSYNEQFF. The CDR3 DNA reads TGTGCCAGTAGTATAACAGGATATACAACCTCCTACAATGAGCAGTTCTTC.

This clone was counted a few times. The chain uses TRBV9 and TRBJ2-6; D remains ambiguous. The V gene's germline CDR1 is SGDLS and CDR2 YYNGEE. This CDR3 is 16 amino acids long. Trimming left V 4 bases short and J 7 bases short, with 18 bases between. CDR3 amino acids: CASSPRKTEKANVLTF. The CDR3 nucleotides are TGTGCCAGCAGCCCCCGGAAGACGGAGAAAGCCAACGTCCTGACTTTC. Full variable domain (rest looked up from reference TRBV9 and TRBJ2-6): DSGVTQTPKHLITATGQRVTLRCSPRSGDLSVYWYQQSLDQGLQFLIQYYNGEERAKGNILERFSAQQFPDLHSELNLSSLELGDSALYFCASSPRKTEKANVLTFGAGSRLTVL.

V gene TRBV6-1 combines with J gene TRBJ1-6; D not resolved. CDR3 size: 18 residues. Germline V lookup: CDR1 MNHNS, CDR2 SASEGT. The germline V and J ends were trimmed by 1 base and 0 bases, with 13 bases remaining between them. DNA for the CDR3: TGTGCCAGCAGTGAAGAAGTAGCGTACAGCTCCTATAATTCACCCCTCCACTTT. It encodes CASSEEVAYSSYNSPLHF.

The V call is TRBV6-1, the J call TRBJ1-1; 8 positions match TRBD1. The germline V gene encodes CDR1 MNHNS and CDR2 SASEGT. Unmatched junction bases numbered 2, after V lost 3 bases and J lost 2 bases. The CDR3 runs 14 residues. The CDR3 DNA follows: TGTGCCAGCAGTGATGACAGGGGTAACACTGAAGCTTTCTTT. It codes for CASSDDRGNTEAFF.

This chain joins TRBV9 and TRBJ1-2; the D is unclear. This CDR3 spans 16 amino acids. Germline V gene lookup returns CDR1 SGDLS and CDR2 YYNGEE. Trimming stripped 0 bases from V and 3 bases from J, with 15 bases between. CDR3 bases: TGTGCCAGCAGCGTAGGCCCGACGGACGACTACTATGGCTACACCTTC. Translating it yields CASSVGPTDDYYGYTF.

This clone came up once. V gene TRBV4-2 combines with J gene TRBJ1-2; D is ambiguous. From germline, CDR1 is LGHNA and CDR2 YNFKEQ. The CDR3 extends over 13 amino acids. Between the trimmed V and J ends, which lost 1 base and 5 bases, there was a span of 8 bases. CDR3: CASSQGGKYGYTF. Here the CDR3 DNA reads TGTGCCAGCAGCCAAGGAGGAAAATATGGCTACACCTTC.

This clone was recorded only once. V usage is TRBV6-6 and J usage is TRBJ1-5; TRBD1 aligns across 8 bases. The J segment lost 3 bases and the V segment lost 5 bases, leaving 9 bases of the junction unmatched. CDR1 is MNHNY and CDR2 is SVGAGI in the germline V gene (reference sequence). This CDR3 contains 16 residues. The CDR3 coding sequence is TGTGCCAGCAGTACTACGACAGGGGAAATCAATCAGCCCCAGCATTTT. It codes for CASSTTTGEINQPQHF.

This chain connects TRBV11-3 to TRBJ2-3, with D tentatively TRBD1 or TRBD2 (5 bases each). This CDR3 has 14 residues. Trimming pared 5 bases from V and 5 bases from J, leaving 14 bases between. Germline V gene lookup returns CDR1 SGHNT and CDR2 YENEEA. The DNA for the CDR3 is TGTGCCAGCAGCCCGACAGCGGCGGGAGATACGCAGTATTTT. Translated, it gives CASSPTAAGDTQYF.

V usage is TRBV5-5 and J usage is TRBJ1-4; 10 bases map to TRBD1. The CDR3 runs to 16 residues. J gave up 6 bases and V 0 bases, and 5 bases lay outside the gene matches. Germline assignment: CDR1 SGHKS and CDR2 YYEKEE (reference sequence). The CDR3 sequence: CASSLVLGTGDEKLFF. CDR3 bases: TGTGCCAGCAGCTTGGTTCTCGGGACAGGGGATGAAAAACTGTTTTTT.

The chain carries TRBV9 and TRBJ2-7, with D possibly called TRBD1 or TRBD2 (5 bases each). The V end lost 0 bases, the J end lost 5 bases, and 15 bases lay between the germline ends. Germline-derived CDR1 and CDR2 are SGDLS and YYNGEE. The CDR3 consists of 15 residues. The chain's CDR3 is CASSVAQGDGHEQYF. CDR3 nucleotides: TGTGCCAGCAGCGTAGCTCAAGGGGACGGCCACGAGCAGTACTTC.

J is TRBJ1-1 and V is TRBV11-2, with 9 positions matching TRBD1. V shed 3 bases and J 11 bases; nucleotides not matched to a gene: 7. CDR3 size: 13 residues. Per the germline V gene, CDR1 is SGHAT and CDR2 is FQNNGV. For the CDR3, the DNA is TGTGCCAGCAGCTTGGCCGGGACAGGGTTGGCTTTCTTT. Its protein is CASSLAGTGLAFF. The whole variable domain, filled in from reference TRBV11-2 and TRBJ1-1, reads EAGVAQSPRYKIIEKRQSVAFWCNPISGHATLYWYQQILGQGPKLLIQFQNNGVVDDSQLPKDRFSAERLKGVDSTLKIQPAKLEDSAVYLCASSLAGTGLAFFGQGTRLTVV.